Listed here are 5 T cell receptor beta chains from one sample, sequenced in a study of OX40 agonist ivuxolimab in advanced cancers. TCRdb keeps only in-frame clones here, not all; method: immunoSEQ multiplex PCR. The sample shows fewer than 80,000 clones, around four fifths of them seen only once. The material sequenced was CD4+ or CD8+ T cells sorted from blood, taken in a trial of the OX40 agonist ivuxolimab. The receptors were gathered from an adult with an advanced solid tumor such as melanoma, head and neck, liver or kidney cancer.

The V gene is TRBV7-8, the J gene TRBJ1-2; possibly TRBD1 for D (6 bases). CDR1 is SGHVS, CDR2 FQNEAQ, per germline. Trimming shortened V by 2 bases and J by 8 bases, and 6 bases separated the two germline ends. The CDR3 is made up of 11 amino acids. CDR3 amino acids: CASSLQGGYTF. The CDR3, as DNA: TGTGCCAGCAGCTTACAGGGGGGCTACACCTTC.

The CDR3 loop is CASSSHGGAEAFF. The CDR3 nucleotides are TGTGCCAGCAGTTCACACGGGGGGGCTGAAGCTTTCTTT. The chain combines TRBV28 with TRBJ1-1; a possible D gene is TRBD1 (5 bases). The V gene lost 4 bases and the J gene lost 6 bases, with 12 bases spanning the gap. Germline V gene data show CDR1 as MDHEN and CDR2 as SYDVKM. This CDR3 contains 13 residues.

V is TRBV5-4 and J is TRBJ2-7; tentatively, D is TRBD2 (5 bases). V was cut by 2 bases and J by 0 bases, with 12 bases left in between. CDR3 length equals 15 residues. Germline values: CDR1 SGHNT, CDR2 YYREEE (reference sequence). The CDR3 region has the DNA TGTGCCAGCAGCTTCCCACGGGGAAGCTCCTACGAGCAGTACTTC. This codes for CASSFPRGSSYEQYF.

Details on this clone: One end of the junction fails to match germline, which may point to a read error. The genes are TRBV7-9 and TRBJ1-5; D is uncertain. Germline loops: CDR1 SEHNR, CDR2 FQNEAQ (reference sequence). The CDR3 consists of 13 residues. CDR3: CASSQFQGQPQHF. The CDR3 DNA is TGCGCCAGCAGCCAATTTCAAGGACAGCCCCAGCATTTT.

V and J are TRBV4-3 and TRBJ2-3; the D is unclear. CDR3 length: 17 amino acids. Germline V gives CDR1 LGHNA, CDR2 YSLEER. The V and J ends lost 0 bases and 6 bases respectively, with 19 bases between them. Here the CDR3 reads CASSQDRAASNSDTQYF. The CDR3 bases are TGCGCCAGCAGCCAAGATAGGGCGGCTAGTAATTCTGATACGCAGTATTTT.